This T cell receptor (beta chain) was sequenced during a study of Ad26.COV2.S vaccination and SARS-CoV-2 variants. Study-wide findings and caveats: The authors reported substantial breadth in spike-specific CD8+ and CD4+ T cell responses after vaccination.

Regarding this clone: Antigen unknown.

Sequenced by immunoSEQ multiplex PCR; TCRdb stores in-frame clones only, minus some. The table shows 350,000 to 500,000 clones, with approximately 92% occurring only once. Treatment: roughly 20 received Ad26.COV2.S at low or high dose, single or two shots; five or six received placebo; per-sample allocation not given. After the first vaccine or placebo injection, samples were drawn on day 63. The sample was peripheral blood, taken in a trial of Ad26.COV2.S vaccine versus placebo. The sequence derives from a person between 18 and 60 years old who received the Ad26.COV2.S COVID-19 vaccine or a placebo.

As DNA, the CDR3 is TGTGCCAGCAGTGAAGCCCAGGGCGGGGGAACAGATACGCAGTATTTT. Residues: CASSEAQGGGTDTQYF. The V gene is TRBV25-1, the J gene TRBJ2-3; 7 bases are a match to TRBD2. V dropped 2 bases and J dropped 3; count of bases not matched to a gene: 8. This CDR3 comprises 16 residues. The germline gives CDR1 MGHDK, CDR2 SYGVNS. Full variable domain (rest looked up from reference TRBV25-1 and TRBJ2-3): EADIYQTPRYLVIGTGKKITLECSQTMGHDKMYWYQQDPGMELHLIHYSYGVNSTEKGDLSSESTVSRIRTEHFPLTLESARPSHTSQYLCASSEAQGGGTDTQYFGPGTRLTVL.